This T cell receptor beta chain was sequenced in a study of cytomegalovirus exposure and HLA in healthy donors. Of note for this clone: Antigen: not known.

Use of 60 Vbeta and 13 Jbeta primers characterized the PCR. Methods used by the authors: Tens of millions of unique TCR beta chains, 10 million to 14 million shared, were counted in a later analysis. Libraries were prepared by immunoSEQ multiplex PCR; TCRdb keeps only in-frame clonotypes and omits some of them. V, J and clone size were drawn from that table, and D and trimming were deduced from the DNA. The repertoire holds 150,000 to 200,000 clones, with 75% to 90% as singletons. Study-wide findings and caveats: Earlier findings revealed that most TCR beta V segments proved productive either about 87% or about 30% of the time. Most TCR sequences were seen very rarely across donors, but some public TCRs occurred in many. Sequences of the TCR beta chain were said to predict the HLA-A and HLA-B alleles of most subjects accurately.

This receptor was identified in a human donor in good health. Material: PBMCs.

CDR3 region: CASSFGLADSSYEQYF. The CDR3 DNA follows: TGTGCCAGCAGCTTCGGGCTAGCGGACAGCTCCTACGAGCAGTACTTC. V gene TRBV7-8 combines with J gene TRBJ2-7; perhaps TRBD2 as D (7 bases). CDR1 SGHVS and CDR2 FQNEAQ come from the germline V gene. V shed 3 bases and J shed 0 bases, with 15 bases lying between them. There are 16 residues in the CDR3.